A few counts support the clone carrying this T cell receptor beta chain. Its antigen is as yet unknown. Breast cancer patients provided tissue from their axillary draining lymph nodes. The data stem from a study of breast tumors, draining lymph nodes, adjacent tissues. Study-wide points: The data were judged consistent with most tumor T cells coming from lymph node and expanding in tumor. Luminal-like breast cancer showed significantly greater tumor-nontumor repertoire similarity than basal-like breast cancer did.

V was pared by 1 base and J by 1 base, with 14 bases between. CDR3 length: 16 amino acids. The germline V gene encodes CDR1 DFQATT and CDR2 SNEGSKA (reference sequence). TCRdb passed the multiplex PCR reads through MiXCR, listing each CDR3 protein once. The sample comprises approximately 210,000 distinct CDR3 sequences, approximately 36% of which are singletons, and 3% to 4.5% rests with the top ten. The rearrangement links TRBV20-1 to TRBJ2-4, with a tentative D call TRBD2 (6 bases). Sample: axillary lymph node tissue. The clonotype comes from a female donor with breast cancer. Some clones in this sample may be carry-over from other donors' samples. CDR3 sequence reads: CSARGVGGEAKNIQYF. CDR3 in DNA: TGCAGTGCTAGAGGGGTTGGAGGGGAGGCCAAAAACATTCAGTACTTC.